This T cell receptor (beta chain) was documented in a study of OX40 agonist ivuxolimab in advanced cancers. With respect to the entire study: The costimulatory receptor OX40 (CD134) was targeted by ivuxolimab, a fully human IgG2 agonistic monoclonal antibody. Intravenous ivuxolimab was administered to patients every 2 weeks at six dose levels: 0.01, 0.1, 0.3, 1.5, 3 and 10 mg/kg. Among the roughly 54 dose-escalation patients, about 20 had hepatocellular carcinoma, roughly 15 melanoma, 9 renal cell carcinoma and 9 head and neck cancer. A male proportion of roughly 80% and a mean age of approximately 58 years, ranging from 23 to 79, were recorded for the dose-escalation cohort. Patients were allowed to have had prior anti-PD-1, anti-PD-L1 or anti-CTLA-4 therapy, and around 40% of the dose-escalation patients had previously received checkpoint inhibitors. Three dose-escalation patients achieved partial responses, one with hepatocellular carcinoma and two with cutaneous melanoma. The purpose of peripheral TCRbeta sequencing was to test whether ivuxolimab changed TCR sequence diversity and led to clonal T-cell expansion. The paper covers the monotherapy dose-escalation part of the phase I ivuxolimab trial, which included N ≈ 52 patients.

From its cysteine to its phenylalanine, the CDR3 spans 14 amino acids. The kept DNA is CDR3 alone, 42 bases in frame from the first base. V is shortened by 2 bases, J by 9 bases, and the region joining them spans 14 bases. The germline V gene provides CDR1 SGHTA and CDR2 FQGNSA. Patients with autoimmune disease history or receiving systemic immunosuppression were excluded from the trial. Peripheral blood for TCR sequencing was collected from all dose cohorts at baseline, on cycle 4 day 1, and on cycle 7 day 1. The samples were drawn from a first-in-human, open-label, multicenter phase I dose-escalation trial of ivuxolimab. Adults with locally advanced or metastatic melanoma, renal cell carcinoma, hepatocellular carcinoma or head and neck squamous cell carcinoma were enrolled in the trial. Before TCR sequencing, CD4+ T cells and CD8+ T cells from peripheral blood were sorted into separate populations.

For this clone: The specificity of this receptor is unknown. Base qualities are not at hand, and no much larger clone is one base apart.

For sequencing of the TCRbeta CDR3 region, genomic DNA was extracted from the sorted cells. The immunoSEQ Assay was used for sequencing of TCRbeta CDR3 regions. TCRdb took this table from immuneACCESS and kept in-frame rearrangements with V and J called. Such tables lack part of the clones; where checked against another copy, unresolved V genes explain under half of the gap, and the rest is unexplained. Present in this sample are about 35,000 clones, over 60% of which were seen just once. The ten largest make up roughly a quarter of the sample. Paper-wide results and their limitations: Low levels of normalized T-cell clonal expansion were also seen in some patients who did not respond. The antigen specificity of the peripheral T cells that underwent clonal expansion was not determined. After ivuxolimab, CD8+ T cells had more expanded clones than CD4+ T cells on average. At doses of 0.1 to 3.0 mg/kg, clonal expansion of both CD4+ and CD8+ blood T cells was observed from baseline to week 6. In the 0.1-3.0 mg/kg groups, partial responders had among the lowest normalized peripheral clonal expansion, particularly in CD8+ T cells.

The clonotype originates from an adult with an advanced solid tumor such as melanoma, head and neck, liver or kidney cancer. Sample: CD4+ or CD8+ T cells sorted from blood, taken in a trial of the OX40 agonist ivuxolimab. Recombination joined TRBV7-2 with TRBJ2-1; 5 matching bases give a weak D call of TRBD2. The sequence in DNA is TGTGCCAGCAGCTTACAACTAGATTTCGGTGAGCAGTTCTTC. This encodes CASSLQLDFGEQFF.